The TCR delta chain described here comes from a study of gamma-delta chains in newborns, infants, children. Overall study: Microbial exposure reportedly drives polyclonal innate γδ T cell expansion after birth.

With CATT, TCRdb re-called clones from the reads. The repertoire holds approximately 6,900 delta-chain clones, with about 2% as singletons. The germline gives CDR1 GEAIGNYY, CDR2 EKD. This CDR3 has 16 amino acids. The sample holds a few counts of this clone. TCRdb's listed protein matches a much larger clone and diverges from this DNA's translation at residue 4, likely through a read error; the protein shown comes from the DNA. The V and J genes are TRDV2 and TRDJ1; 8 bases agree with TRDD3. This TCR derives from a child who was a newborn, infant or young child, either healthy, febrile or measles-vaccinated (not recorded which). The specimen was blood. In DNA, the CDR3 is TGTGCCTGTGGCACCGTGGGGGATTGGGTCACCGATAAACTCATCTTT. Protein sequence: CACGTVGDWVTDKLIF.